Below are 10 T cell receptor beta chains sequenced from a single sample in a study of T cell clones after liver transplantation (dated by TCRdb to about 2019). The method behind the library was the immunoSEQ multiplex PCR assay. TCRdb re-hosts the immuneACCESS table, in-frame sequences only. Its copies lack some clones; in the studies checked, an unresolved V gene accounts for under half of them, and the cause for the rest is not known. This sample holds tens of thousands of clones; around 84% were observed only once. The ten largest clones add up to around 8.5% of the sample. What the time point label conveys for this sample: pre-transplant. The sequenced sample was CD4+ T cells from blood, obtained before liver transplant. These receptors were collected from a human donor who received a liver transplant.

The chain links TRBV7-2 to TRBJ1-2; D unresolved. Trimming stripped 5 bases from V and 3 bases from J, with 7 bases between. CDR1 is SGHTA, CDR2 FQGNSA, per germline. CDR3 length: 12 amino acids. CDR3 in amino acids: CASSLFDYGYTF. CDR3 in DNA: TGTGCCAGCAGCCTTTTCGACTATGGCTACACCTTC. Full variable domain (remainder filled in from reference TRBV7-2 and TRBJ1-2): GAGVSQSPSNKVTEKGKDVELRCDPISGHTALYWYRQSLGQGLEFLIYFQGNSAPDKSGLPSDRFSAERTGGSVSTLTIQRTQQEDSAVYLCASSLFDYGYTFGSGTRLTVV.

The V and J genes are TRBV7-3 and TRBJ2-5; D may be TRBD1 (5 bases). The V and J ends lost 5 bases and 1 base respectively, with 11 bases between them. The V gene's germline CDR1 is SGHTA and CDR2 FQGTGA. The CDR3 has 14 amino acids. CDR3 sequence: CASSRGSTQETQYF. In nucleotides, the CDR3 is TGTGCCAGCAGCAGGGGAAGCACCCAAGAGACCCAGTACTTC.

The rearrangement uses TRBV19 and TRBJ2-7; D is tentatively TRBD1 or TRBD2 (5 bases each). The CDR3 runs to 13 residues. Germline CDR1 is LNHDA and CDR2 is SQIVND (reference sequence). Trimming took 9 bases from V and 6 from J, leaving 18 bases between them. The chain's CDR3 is CASGLGAVSEQYF. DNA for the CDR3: TGTGCCAGCGGACTCGGGGCAGTTAGCGAGCAGTACTTC.

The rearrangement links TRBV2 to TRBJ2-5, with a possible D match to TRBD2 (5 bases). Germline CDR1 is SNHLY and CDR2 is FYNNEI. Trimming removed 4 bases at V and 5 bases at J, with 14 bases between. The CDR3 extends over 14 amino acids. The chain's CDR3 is CASSARGRGETQYF. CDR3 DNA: TGTGCCAGCAGTGCCCGCGGGCGCGGGGAGACCCAGTACTTC.

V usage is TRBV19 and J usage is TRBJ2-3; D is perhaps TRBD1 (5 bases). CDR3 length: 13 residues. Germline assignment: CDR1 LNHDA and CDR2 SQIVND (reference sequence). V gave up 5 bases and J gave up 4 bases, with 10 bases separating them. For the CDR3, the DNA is TGTGCCAGTAGTTTCCAGGGCCCAGATACGCAGTATTTT. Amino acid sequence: CASSFQGPDTQYF.

As DNA, the CDR3 is TGTGCCAGCCGGAGGGGGGTACAAGAGACCCAGTACTTC. Translating it yields CASRRGVQETQYF. This chain joins TRBV19 and TRBJ2-5, with D perhaps assigned TRBD1 or TRBD2 (6 bases each). In germline, CDR1 is LNHDA, CDR2 SQIVND (reference sequence). The CDR3 consists of 13 residues. Trimming left V 9 bases short and J 2 bases short, with 13 bases between.

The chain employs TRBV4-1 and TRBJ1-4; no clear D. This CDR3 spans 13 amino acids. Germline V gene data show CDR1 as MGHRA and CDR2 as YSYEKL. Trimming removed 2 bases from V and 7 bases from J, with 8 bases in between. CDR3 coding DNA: TGCGCCAGCAGCCAATGGCGGGGTGAAAAACTGTTTTTT. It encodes CASSQWRGEKLFF.

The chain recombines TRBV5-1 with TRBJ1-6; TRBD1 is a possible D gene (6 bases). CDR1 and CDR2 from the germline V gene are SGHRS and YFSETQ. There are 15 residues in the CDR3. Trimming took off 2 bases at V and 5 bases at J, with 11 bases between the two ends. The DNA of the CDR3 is TGCGCCAGCAGCTTACAGGGAGGAAATAATTCACCCCTCCACTTT. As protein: CASSLQGGNNSPLHF. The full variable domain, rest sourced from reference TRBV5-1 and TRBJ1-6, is KAGVTQTPRYLIKTRGQQVTLSCSPISGHRSVSWYQQTPGQGLQFLFEYFSETQRNKGNFPGRFSGRQFSNSRSEMNVSTLELGDSALYLCASSLQGGNNSPLHFGNGTRLTVT.

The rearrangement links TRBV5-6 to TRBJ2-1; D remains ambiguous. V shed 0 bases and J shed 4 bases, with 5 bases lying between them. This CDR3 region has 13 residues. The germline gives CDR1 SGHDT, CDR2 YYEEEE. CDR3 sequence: CASSLAQYNEQFF. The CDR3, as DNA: TGTGCCAGCAGCTTGGCTCAGTACAATGAGCAGTTCTTC.

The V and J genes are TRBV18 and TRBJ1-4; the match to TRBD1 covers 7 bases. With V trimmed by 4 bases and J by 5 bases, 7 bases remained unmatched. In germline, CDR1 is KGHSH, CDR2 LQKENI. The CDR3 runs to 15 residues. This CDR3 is CASSLGTAKNEKLFF. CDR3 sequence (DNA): TGTGCCAGCTCACTGGGGACAGCTAAAAATGAAAAACTGTTTTTT.